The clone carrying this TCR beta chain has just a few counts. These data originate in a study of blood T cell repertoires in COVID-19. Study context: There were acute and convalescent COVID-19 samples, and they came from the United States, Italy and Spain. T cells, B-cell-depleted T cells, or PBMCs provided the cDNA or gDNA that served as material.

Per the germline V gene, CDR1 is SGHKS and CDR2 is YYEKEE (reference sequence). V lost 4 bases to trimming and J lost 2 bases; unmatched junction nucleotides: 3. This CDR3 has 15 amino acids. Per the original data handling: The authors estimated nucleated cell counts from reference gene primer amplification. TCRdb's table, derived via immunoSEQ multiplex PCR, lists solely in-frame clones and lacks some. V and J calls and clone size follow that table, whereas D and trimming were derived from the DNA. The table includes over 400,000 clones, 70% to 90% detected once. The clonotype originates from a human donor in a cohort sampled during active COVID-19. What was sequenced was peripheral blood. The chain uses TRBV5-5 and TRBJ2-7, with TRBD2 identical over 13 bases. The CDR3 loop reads CASSAGTSGAYEQYF. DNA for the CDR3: TGTGCCAGCAGCGCAGGGACTAGCGGGGCCTACGAGCAGTACTTC.